This T cell receptor (beta chain) was recovered during a study of blood T cell repertoires in COVID-19. Study background: Sites in the United States, Italy and Spain provided acute and convalescent COVID-19 samples.

Original processing notes: How many nucleated cells were present was estimated from reference gene primer amplification. The protocol was immunoSEQ multiplex PCR, while the TCRdb copy is restricted to in-frame clones and leaves out a portion. That table gives V, J and clone size, and the DNA gave D and trimming. The table lists roughly 230,000 clones, about 83% of them singletons. This clone was counted only a few times. The TCR sequence derives from a man between 50 and 59 years old with acute or convalescent COVID-19. Sequenced: peripheral blood.

CDR3 DNA: TGCGCCAGCGCCCTTATTACAGGGGGGAATGAAAAACTGTTTTTT. It yields the protein CASALITGGNEKLFF. J is TRBJ1-4 and V is TRBV5-1, with 8 nucleotides matching TRBD1. This CDR3 region has 15 residues. Germline V gene data show CDR1 as SGHRS and CDR2 as YFSETQ. V lost 7 bases, J lost 5 bases, and 10 bases stayed unmatched. The whole variable domain, filled in from reference TRBV5-1 and TRBJ1-4, reads KAGVTQTPRYLIKTRGQQVTLSCSPISGHRSVSWYQQTPGQGLQFLFEYFSETQRNKGNFPGRFSGRQFSNSRSEMNVSTLELGDSALYLCASALITGGNEKLFFGSGTQLSVL.